This T cell receptor (beta chain) was sequenced for a study of blood T cell repertoires in COVID-19. CDR3 length: 17 residues. V was clipped by 2 bases and J by 6 bases; unmatched bases: 10. CDR1 and CDR2 (germline): KGHSH, LQKENI. Sequenced by immunoSEQ multiplex PCR; TCRdb stores in-frame clones only, minus some. This table has roughly 460,000 clones, about 87% appearing once. The chain recombines TRBV18 with TRBJ2-7; 13 bases align to TRBD2. Sample: peripheral blood. This clonotype was sampled from a man younger than 35 with COVID-19, enrolled during active disease. For the CDR3, the DNA is TGTGCCAGCTCACCATTAGCTGGACTAGCGGGAGCTTTCGAGCAGTACTTC. Its protein product is CASSPLAGLAGAFEQYF.